The clone carrying this TCR beta chain was detected only a few times. This record comes from a study of T-cell reconstitution after alpha-beta-depleted transplantation in children. Preparing the TCRbeta library involved the use of unique molecular identifiers. TCRdb processed the PCR reads anew with MiXCR; each CDR3 protein has one entry. Of over 550,000 distinct CDR3 sequences in the sample, roughly a tenth are singletons; the top ten hold approximately 4.1%. V gave up 3 bases and J gave up 1 base; unmatched junction bases: 10. This CDR3 is built from 17 residues. Germline V gives CDR1 DFQATT, CDR2 SNEGSKA (reference sequence).

Sequencing was performed on PBMCs from the stem cell graft donor, taken from the stem cell graft. The chain employs TRBV20-1 and TRBJ2-3; TRBD2 matches at 10 bases. This clonotype was sampled from a human donor who donated a stem cell graft to a child with acute myeloid leukemia. CDR3 protein: CSASASSGSGGTDTQYF. CDR3 nucleotide sequence: TGCAGTGCTAGCGCGTCTAGCGGGAGTGGGGGCACAGATACGCAGTATTTT.